Shown below are 9 T cell receptor beta chains from a single sample sequenced in a study of T cells after yellow fever vaccination. TCRdb re-called the 5' RACE reads with MiXCR, one entry per CDR3 protein. The sample includes 450,000 to 650,000 distinct CDR3 sequences, roughly 22% of them seen just once. The material was PBMCs, obtained 21 days after the first yellow fever vaccination. The source is a man aged 18-30 years who received the YFV17D yellow fever vaccine.

The J gene is TRBJ2-2, the V gene TRBV3-1; D unclear. V shed 4 bases and J shed 2 bases, with 11 bases lying between them. The CDR3 length is 15 residues. In germline, CDR1 is LGHDT, CDR2 YNNKEL (reference sequence). The CDR3 coding sequence is TGTGCCAGCAGCCTCGCTCAGAGTAACACCGGGGAGCTGTTTTTT. Its protein is CASSLAQSNTGELFF.

This clonotype has just a few counts. V gene TRBV7-9 combines with J gene TRBJ2-3, with 8 positions matching TRBD2. CDR1 is SEHNR, CDR2 FQNEAQ, per germline (reference sequence). J gave up 3 bases and V 2 bases, and 10 bases lay outside the gene matches. The CDR3 has 17 residues. Here the CDR3 reads CASSLYGSGGNTDTQYF. CDR3 in DNA: TGTGCCAGCAGCTTATACGGGTCGGGGGGGAATACAGATACGCAGTATTTT. The whole variable domain, remainder taken from reference TRBV7-9 and TRBJ2-3, is DTGVSQNPRHKITKRGQNVTFRCDPISEHNRLYWYRQTLGQGPEFLTYFQNEAQLEKSRLLSDRFSAERPKGSFSTLEIQRTEQGDSAMYLCASSLYGSGGNTDTQYFGPGTRLTVL.

The V and J genes are TRBV7-9 and TRBJ1-6; no definite D call. The CDR3 loop spans 13 amino acids. Trimming stripped 1 base from V and 10 bases from J, with 8 bases between. Germline CDR1 and CDR2: SEHNR and FQNEAQ (reference sequence). CDR3 residues: CASSLDGISPLHF. For the CDR3, the DNA is TGTGCCAGCAGCTTAGACGGGATCTCACCCCTCCACTTT.

The sample holds a few counts of this clonotype. The V call is TRBV7-3, the J call TRBJ2-1; tentatively, D is TRBD1 (5 bases). V lost 5 bases, J lost 5 bases, and 10 bases lay in between. Germline CDR1 reads SGHTA; CDR2 reads FQGTGA. The CDR3 sequence is 13 residues long. CDR3 in amino acids: CASSTDRDNEQFF. The CDR3 region has the DNA TGTGCCAGCAGCACCGACAGAGACAATGAGCAGTTCTTC.

The V gene is TRBV2, the J gene TRBJ2-5; TRBD1 aligns across 8 bases. CDR1 SNHLY and CDR2 FYNNEI come from the germline V gene. J gave up 0 bases and V 7 bases, and 10 bases lay outside the gene matches. This CDR3 has 16 amino acids. The CDR3 nucleotides are TGTGCCAGCACCCGAGGGAGGACAGGGTACCAAGAGACCCAGTACTTC. This codes for CASTRGRTGYQETQYF.

The table lists this clonotype with a few counts. The V gene is TRBV12-3 or TRBV12-4, the J gene TRBJ2-2; TRBD2 is a possible D gene (6 bases). The V and J ends lost 8 bases and 4 bases respectively, with 14 bases between them. The CDR3 runs to 14 residues. In DNA, the CDR3 is TGTGCCAGCGTTTTCGGGGGAAGCACCGGGGAGCTGTTTTTT. Protein product: CASVFGGSTGELFF.

This clonotype was recorded at least ten times. The rearrangement links TRBV4-3 to TRBJ2-5; D not resolved. The CDR3 spans 13 residues. The V gene lost 0 bases and the J gene lost 5 bases, with 7 bases spanning the gap. Germline assignment: CDR1 LGHNA and CDR2 YSLEER. The CDR3 nucleotides are TGCGCCAGCAGCCAAGACCGAAGGGAGACCCAGTACTTC. Amino acids: CASSQDRRETQYF.

The CDR3 is CASSQRMSTSTDTQYF. The CDR3 nucleotides read TGTGCCAGCAGCCAACGTATGAGCACTAGCACAGATACGCAGTATTTT. V and J are TRBV3-1 and TRBJ2-3, with unresolved D. The germline V gene encodes CDR1 LGHDT and CDR2 YNNKEL (reference sequence). Between the trimmed V and J ends, which lost 2 bases and 0 bases, there was a span of 12 bases. The CDR3 spans 16 residues.

This chain joins TRBV18 and TRBJ2-1, with no clear D. This CDR3 contains 12 residues. Looked up from germline, CDR1 is KGHSH and CDR2 is LQKENI. V lost 2 bases to trimming and J lost 8 bases, with 7 bases between them. The CDR3, as DNA: TGTGCCAGCTCACCAGGTTCGTATGAGCAGTTCTTC. Encoded protein: CASSPGSYEQFF.